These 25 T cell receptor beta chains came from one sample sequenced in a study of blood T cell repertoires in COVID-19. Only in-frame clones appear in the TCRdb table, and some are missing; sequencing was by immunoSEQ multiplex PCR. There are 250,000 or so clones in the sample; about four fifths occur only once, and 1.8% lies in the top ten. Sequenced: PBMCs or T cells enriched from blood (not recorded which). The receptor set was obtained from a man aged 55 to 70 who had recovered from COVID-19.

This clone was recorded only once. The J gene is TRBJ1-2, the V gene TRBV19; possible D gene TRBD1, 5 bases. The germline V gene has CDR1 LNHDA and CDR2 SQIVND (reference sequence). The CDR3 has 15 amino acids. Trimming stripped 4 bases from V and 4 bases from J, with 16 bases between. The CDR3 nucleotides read TGTGCCAGTAGTACCACAGGAGCCCTATTCTATGGCTACACCTTC. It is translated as CASSTTGALFYGYTF. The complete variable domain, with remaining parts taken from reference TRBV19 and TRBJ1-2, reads DGGITQSPKYLFRKEGQNVTLSCEQNLNHDAMYWYRQDPGQGLRLIYYSQIVNDFQKGDIAEGYSVSREKKESFPLTVTSAQKNPTAFYLCASSTTGALFYGYTFGSGTRLTVV.

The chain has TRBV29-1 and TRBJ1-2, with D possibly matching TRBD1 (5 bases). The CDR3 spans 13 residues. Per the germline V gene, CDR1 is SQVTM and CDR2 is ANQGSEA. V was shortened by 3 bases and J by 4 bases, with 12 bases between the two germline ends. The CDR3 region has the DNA TGCAGCGTTGATTTCCCGGGGGGCTATGGCTACACCTTC. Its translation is CSVDFPGGYGYTF.

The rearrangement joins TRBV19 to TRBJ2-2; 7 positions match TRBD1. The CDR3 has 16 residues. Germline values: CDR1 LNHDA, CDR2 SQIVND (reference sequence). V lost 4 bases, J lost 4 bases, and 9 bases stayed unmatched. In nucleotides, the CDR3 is TGTGCCAGTAGTACTTTACGGACAGGAAGCACCGGGGAGCTGTTTTTT. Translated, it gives CASSTLRTGSTGELFF.

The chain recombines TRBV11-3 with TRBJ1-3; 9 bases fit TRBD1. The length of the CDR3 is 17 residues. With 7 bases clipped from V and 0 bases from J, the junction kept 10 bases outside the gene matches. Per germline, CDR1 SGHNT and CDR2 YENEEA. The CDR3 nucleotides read TGTGCCAGCACCGGGGGACAGGGACCGAGCTCTGGAAACACCATATATTTT. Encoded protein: CASTGGQGPSSGNTIYF.

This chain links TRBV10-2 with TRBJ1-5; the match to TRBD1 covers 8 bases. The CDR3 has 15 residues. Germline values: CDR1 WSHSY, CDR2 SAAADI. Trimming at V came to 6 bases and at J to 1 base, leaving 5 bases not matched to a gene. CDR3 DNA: TGCGCCAGCAGCGCTGGACAGGGAAGCAATCAGCCCCAGCATTTT. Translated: CASSAGQGSNQPQHF.

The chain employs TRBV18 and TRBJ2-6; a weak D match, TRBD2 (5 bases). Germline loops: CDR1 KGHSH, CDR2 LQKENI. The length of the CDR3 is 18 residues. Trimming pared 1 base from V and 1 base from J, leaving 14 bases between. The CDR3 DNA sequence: TGTGCCAGCTCACCACGGGGTCAGACGGGGTCTGGGGCCAACGTCCTGACTTTC. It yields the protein CASSPRGQTGSGANVLTF. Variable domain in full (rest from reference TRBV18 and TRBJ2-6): NAGVMQNPRHLVRRRGQEARLRCSPMKGHSHVYWYRQLPEEGLKFMVYLQKENIIDESGMPKERFSAEFPKEGPSILRIQQVVRGDSAAYFCASSPRGQTGSGANVLTFGAGSRLTVL.

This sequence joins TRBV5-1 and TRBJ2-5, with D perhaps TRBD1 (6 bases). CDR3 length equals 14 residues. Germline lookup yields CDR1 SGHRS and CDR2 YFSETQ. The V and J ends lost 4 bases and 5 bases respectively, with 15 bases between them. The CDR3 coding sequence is TGCGCCAGCAGCCAAAGACAGGTTCTGGAGACCCAGTACTTC. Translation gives CASSQRQVLETQYF.

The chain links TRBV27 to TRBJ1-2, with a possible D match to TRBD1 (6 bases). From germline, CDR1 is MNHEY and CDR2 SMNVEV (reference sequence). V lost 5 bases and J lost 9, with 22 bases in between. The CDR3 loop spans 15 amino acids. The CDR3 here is CASSLLRDTTMSYTF. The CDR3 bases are TGTGCCAGCAGTCTCCTCCGGGACACAACTATGAGCTACACCTTC.

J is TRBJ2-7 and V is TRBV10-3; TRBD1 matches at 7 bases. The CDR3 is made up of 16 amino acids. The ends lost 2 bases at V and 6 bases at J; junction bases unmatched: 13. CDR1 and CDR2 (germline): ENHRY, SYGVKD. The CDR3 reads CAISEQGTVPRFEQYF. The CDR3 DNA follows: TGTGCCATCAGTGAGCAAGGGACAGTACCTCGGTTCGAGCAGTACTTC.

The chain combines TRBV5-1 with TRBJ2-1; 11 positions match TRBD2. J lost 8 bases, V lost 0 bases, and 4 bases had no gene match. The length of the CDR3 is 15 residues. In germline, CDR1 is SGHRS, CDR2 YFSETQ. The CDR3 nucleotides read TGCGCCAGCAGCTTGGAACTAGCGGGAGTCCATGAGCAGTTCTTC. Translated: CASSLELAGVHEQFF.

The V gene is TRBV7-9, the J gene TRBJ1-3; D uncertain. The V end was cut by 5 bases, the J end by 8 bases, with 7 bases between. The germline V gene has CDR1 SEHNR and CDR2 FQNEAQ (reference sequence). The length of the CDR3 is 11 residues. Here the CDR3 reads CASSGEDTIYF. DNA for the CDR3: TGTGCCAGCAGCGGGGAGGACACCATATATTTT.

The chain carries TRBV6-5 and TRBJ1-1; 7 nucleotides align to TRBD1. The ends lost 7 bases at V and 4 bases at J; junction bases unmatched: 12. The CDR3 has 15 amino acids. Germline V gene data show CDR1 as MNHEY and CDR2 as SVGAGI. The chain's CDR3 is CASTSSHRGSTEAFF. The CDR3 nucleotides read TGTGCCAGCACCTCCTCTCACAGGGGAAGCACTGAAGCTTTCTTT.

DNA of the CDR3: TGTGCCAGCAGCTCGGACATAGGGCAGCCCCAGCATTTT. Translating it yields CASSSDIGQPQHF. The chain couples TRBV7-3 to TRBJ1-5; tentative D call: TRBD1 (5 bases). CDR1 SGHTA and CDR2 FQGTGA come from the germline V gene. The CDR3 consists of 13 residues. Trimming removed 4 bases at V and 7 bases at J, with 11 bases between.

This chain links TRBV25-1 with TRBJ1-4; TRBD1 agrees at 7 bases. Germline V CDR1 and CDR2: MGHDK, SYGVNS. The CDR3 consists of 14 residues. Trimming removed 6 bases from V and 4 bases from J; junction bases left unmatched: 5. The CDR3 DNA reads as TGTGCCAGCAGCCGGACAGGAATTAATGAAAAACTGTTTTTT. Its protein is CASSRTGINEKLFF.

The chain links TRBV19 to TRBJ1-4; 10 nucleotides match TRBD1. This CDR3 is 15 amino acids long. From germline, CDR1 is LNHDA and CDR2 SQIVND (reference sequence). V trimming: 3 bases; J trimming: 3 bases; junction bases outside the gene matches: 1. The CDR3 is CASSIGQGANEKLFF. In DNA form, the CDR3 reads TGTGCCAGTAGTATCGGACAGGGGGCTAATGAAAAACTGTTTTTT.

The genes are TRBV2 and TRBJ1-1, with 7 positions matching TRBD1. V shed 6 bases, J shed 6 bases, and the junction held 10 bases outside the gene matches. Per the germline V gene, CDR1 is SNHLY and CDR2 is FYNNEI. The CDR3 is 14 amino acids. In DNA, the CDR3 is TGTGCCAGCAGACCCCAGGGGGTGGGAGCTGAAGCTTTCTTT. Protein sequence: CASRPQGVGAEAFF.

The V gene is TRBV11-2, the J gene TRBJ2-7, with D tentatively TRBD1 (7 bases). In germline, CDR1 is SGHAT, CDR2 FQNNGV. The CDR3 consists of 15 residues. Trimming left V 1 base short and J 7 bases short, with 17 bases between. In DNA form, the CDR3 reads TGTGCCAGCAGCTTAGGGCAGGGGGGCTCCTGGGAGCAGTACTTC. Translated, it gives CASSLGQGGSWEQYF.

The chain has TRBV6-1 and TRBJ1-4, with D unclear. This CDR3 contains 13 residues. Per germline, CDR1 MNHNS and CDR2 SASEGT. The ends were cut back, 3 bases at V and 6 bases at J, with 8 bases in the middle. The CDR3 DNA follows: TGTGCCAGCAGTGACACCGCGGATGAAAAACTGTTTTTT. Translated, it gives CASSDTADEKLFF.

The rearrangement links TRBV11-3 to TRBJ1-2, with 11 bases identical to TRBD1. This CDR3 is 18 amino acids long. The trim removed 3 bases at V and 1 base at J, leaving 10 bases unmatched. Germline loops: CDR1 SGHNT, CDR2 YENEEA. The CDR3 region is CASSFAGTGGNRNYGYTF. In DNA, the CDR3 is TGTGCCAGCAGCTTCGCCGGGACAGGGGGAAACCGTAACTATGGCTACACCTTC.

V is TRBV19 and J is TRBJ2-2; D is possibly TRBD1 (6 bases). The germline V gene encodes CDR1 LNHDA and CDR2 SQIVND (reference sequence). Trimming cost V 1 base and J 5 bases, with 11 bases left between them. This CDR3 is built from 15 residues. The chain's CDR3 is CASSIGGHSTGELFF. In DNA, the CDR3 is TGTGCCAGTAGTATAGGGGGACACAGTACCGGGGAGCTGTTTTTT.

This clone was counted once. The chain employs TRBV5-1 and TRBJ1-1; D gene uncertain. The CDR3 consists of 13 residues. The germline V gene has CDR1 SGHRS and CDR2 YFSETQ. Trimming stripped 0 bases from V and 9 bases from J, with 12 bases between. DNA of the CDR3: TGCGCCAGCAGCTTGGACGCCTTGCCTAAAGCTTTCTTT. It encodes CASSLDALPKAFF.

DNA for the CDR3: TGCGCCAGCATTACAATCCCCGAACAGGGGCGAAGGAGCAATCAGCCCCAGCATTTT. It translates to CASITIPEQGRRSNQPQHF. The chain carries TRBV5-1 and TRBJ1-5, with 7 bases fitting TRBD1. Germline V CDR1 and CDR2: SGHRS, YFSETQ. This CDR3 contains 19 residues. Trimming at V came to 6 bases and at J to 1 base, leaving 19 bases not matched to a gene.

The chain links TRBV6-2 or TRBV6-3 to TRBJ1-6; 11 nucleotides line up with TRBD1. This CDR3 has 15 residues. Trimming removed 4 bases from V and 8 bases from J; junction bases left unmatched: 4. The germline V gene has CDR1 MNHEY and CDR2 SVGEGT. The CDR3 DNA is TGTGCCAGCAGTTCCCGGGACAGGGGGGATTCACCCCTCCACTTT. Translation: CASSSRDRGDSPLHF.

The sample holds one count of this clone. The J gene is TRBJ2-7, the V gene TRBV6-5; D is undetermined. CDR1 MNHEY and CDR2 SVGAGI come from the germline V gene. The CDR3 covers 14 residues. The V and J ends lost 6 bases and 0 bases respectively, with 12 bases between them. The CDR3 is CASRRNPSSYEQYF. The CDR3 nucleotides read TGTGCCAGCAGACGAAACCCGAGCTCCTACGAGCAGTACTTC.

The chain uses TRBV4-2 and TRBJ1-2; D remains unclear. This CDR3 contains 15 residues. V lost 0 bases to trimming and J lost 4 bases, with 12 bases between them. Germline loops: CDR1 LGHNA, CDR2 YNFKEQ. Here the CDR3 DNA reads TGTGCCAGCAGCCAAGATCAGGCAGATTCCTATGGCTACACCTTC. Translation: CASSQDQADSYGYTF.